Each of the 16 T cell receptor beta chains below was sequenced from the same sample in a study of blood T cell repertoires in COVID-19. This table comes from immunoSEQ multiplex PCR, and its TCRdb copy is limited to in-frame clones, with some not included. The table lists about 250,000 clones, about 88% of them singletons, with under 3.5% in the top ten. Sequencing was performed on PBMCs or T cells enriched from blood (not recorded which). The receptors shown here come from a woman aged 50 to 60 who had recovered from COVID-19.

V usage is TRBV2 and J usage is TRBJ1-5; tentative D call: TRBD1 (5 bases). Germline lookup yields CDR1 SNHLY and CDR2 FYNNEI. Trimming pared 6 bases from V and 5 bases from J, leaving 14 bases between. This CDR3 contains 14 residues. CDR3 in amino acids: CASRRISTDQPQHF. The CDR3 coding sequence is TGTGCCAGCAGACGAATTTCGACAGATCAGCCCCAGCATTTT.

The chain has TRBV29-1 and TRBJ2-2; 7 positions match TRBD1. The CDR3 extends over 15 amino acids. The V gene end was trimmed by 5 bases and the J gene end by 0 bases; junction bases not matched to a gene: 6. Germline loops: CDR1 SQVTM, CDR2 ANQGSEA. The DNA for the CDR3 is TGCAGCGTTTCCCCAGGGGGAACGAACACCGGGGAGCTGTTTTTT. This sequence encodes CSVSPGGTNTGELFF.

The table lists this clone with a few counts. The chain couples TRBV28 to TRBJ1-2; 8 bases align to TRBD1. Germline V gives CDR1 MDHEN, CDR2 SYDVKM. The CDR3 loop spans 14 amino acids. Trimming at V came to 7 bases and at J to 6 bases, leaving 10 bases not matched to a gene. Here the CDR3 DNA reads TGTGCCAGCATGTTAGGACAGGGTTATAATGGCTACACCTTC. Translation gives CASMLGQGYNGYTF.

The rearrangement links TRBV6-1 to TRBJ2-7; tentative D call: TRBD1 (6 bases). Trimming took off 0 bases at V and 5 bases at J, with 26 bases between the two ends. Per the germline V gene, CDR1 is MNHNS and CDR2 is SASEGT. The CDR3 has 19 amino acids. This CDR3 is CASSEALLGVAKGTHEQYF. The DNA of the CDR3 is TGTGCCAGCAGTGAAGCGCTTCTGGGGGTGGCTAAGGGGACACACGAGCAGTACTTC.

This clone came up many times. The chain couples TRBV11-2 to TRBJ1-6; D not resolved. The germline V and J ends were trimmed by 2 bases and 10 bases, with 9 bases remaining between them. Germline V gene sequence: CDR1 SGHAT, CDR2 FQNNGV. The CDR3 extends over 13 amino acids. The CDR3 region is CASSLWEGSPLHF. The CDR3, as DNA: TGTGCCAGCAGCTTATGGGAGGGATCACCCCTCCACTTT.

The gene calls are TRBV7-9 and TRBJ2-7, with 12 nucleotides matching TRBD1. Losses at the gene ends were 5 bases for V and 7 bases for J; bases not matched to a gene: 6. Germline CDR1 is SEHNR and CDR2 is FQNEAQ (reference sequence). CDR3 length: 14 amino acids. The CDR3 reads CASSPRDRGHEQYF. CDR3 coding DNA: TGTGCCAGCAGCCCGCGGGACAGGGGGCATGAGCAGTACTTC.

V gene TRBV28 combines with J gene TRBJ1-4; D ambiguous. Germline CDR1 reads MDHEN; CDR2 reads SYDVKM. The V and J ends lost 11 bases and 3 bases respectively, with 16 bases between them. The CDR3 contains 14 residues. CDR3 residues: CAVSSMAANEKLFF. DNA for the CDR3: TGTGCCGTGTCCTCGATGGCAGCTAATGAAAAACTGTTTTTT.

The J gene is TRBJ2-5, the V gene TRBV27; 7 bases match TRBD1. The CDR3 has 15 amino acids. Germline values: CDR1 MNHEY, CDR2 SMNVEV (reference sequence). The trim removed 4 bases at V and 6 bases at J, leaving 11 bases unmatched. CDR3 amino acids: CASSSRTGAFQTQYF. CDR3 bases: TGTGCCAGCAGTTCCCGCACAGGGGCTTTTCAGACCCAGTACTTC.

The chain links TRBV27 to TRBJ2-2; TRBD2 is a possible D gene (6 bases). V was trimmed by 3 bases and J by 4 bases, leaving 12 bases between them. Germline V gene lookup returns CDR1 MNHEY and CDR2 SMNVEV (reference sequence). This CDR3 has 15 residues. CDR3 sequence: CASSLTGVGTGELFF. In DNA, the CDR3 is TGTGCCAGCAGTTTGACGGGAGTGGGCACCGGGGAGCTGTTTTTT.

The CDR3 DNA reads as TGTGCCAGCAACCTCCAGGGTCAGCCCCAGCATTTT. This codes for CASNLQGQPQHF. The chain links TRBV28 to TRBJ1-5, with D possibly matching TRBD1 (5 bases). Germline V gene data show CDR1 as MDHEN and CDR2 as SYDVKM. Trimming removed 7 bases at V and 6 bases at J, with 10 bases between. There are 12 residues in the CDR3.

The chain has TRBV4-2 and TRBJ2-3, with 7 bases that match TRBD1. The CDR3 extends over 19 amino acids. The germline CDR1 and CDR2 sequences are LGHNA and YNFKEQ. V gave up 1 base and J gave up 5 bases; unmatched junction bases: 18. CDR3 bases: TGTGCCAGCAGCCAAGCAACTCCACAGGGGAGTTTGGCTAGAGATACGCAGTATTTT. This sequence encodes CASSQATPQGSLARDTQYF.

The chain joins TRBV18 to TRBJ2-7, with D possibly TRBD2 on 5 matching bases. The CDR3 spans 13 residues. V lost 5 bases, J lost 7 bases, and 15 bases lay in between. From germline, CDR1 is KGHSH and CDR2 LQKENI. The CDR3 nucleotides are TGTGCCAGCTCAACCGACCGGGAAGGAGAGCAGTACTTC. It is translated as CASSTDREGEQYF. Complete variable domain (other parts from reference TRBV18 and TRBJ2-7): NAGVMQNPRHLVRRRGQEARLRCSPMKGHSHVYWYRQLPEEGLKFMVYLQKENIIDESGMPKERFSAEFPKEGPSILRIQQVVRGDSAAYFCASSTDREGEQYFGPGTRLTVT.

This chain uses TRBV11-2 with TRBJ2-1; 7 bases fit TRBD2. With 0 bases clipped from V and 5 bases from J, the junction kept 4 bases outside the gene matches. Germline CDR1 is SGHAT and CDR2 is FQNNGV. The CDR3 contains 15 residues. The CDR3 DNA sequence: TGTGCCAGCAGCTTAGAACTAGCGCGAAACAATGAGCAGTTCTTC. This codes for CASSLELARNNEQFF.

The V and J genes are TRBV7-2 and TRBJ1-1; D uncertain. With 2 bases removed from V and 4 bases from J, the gap between germline ends came to 11 bases. CDR3 length: 14 amino acids. Germline values: CDR1 SGHTA, CDR2 FQGNSA. The CDR3 reads CASSLTSLATEAFF. The CDR3 nucleotides read TGTGCCAGCAGCTTAACATCTTTGGCCACTGAAGCTTTCTTT. The whole variable domain, remainder taken from reference TRBV7-2 and TRBJ1-1, is GAGVSQSPSNKVTEKGKDVELRCDPISGHTALYWYRQSLGQGLEFLIYFQGNSAPDKSGLPSDRFSAERTGGSVSTLTIQRTQQEDSAVYLCASSLTSLATEAFFGQGTRLTVV.

This clone was seen just once. This rearrangement joins TRBV29-1 to TRBJ2-1; D is unresolved. V lost 7 bases to trimming and J lost 0 bases, with 10 bases between them. This CDR3 spans 13 amino acids. The germline V gene encodes CDR1 SQVTM and CDR2 ANQGSEA. Here the CDR3 DNA reads TGCAGCGGGCTTCCAAGCTCCTACAATGAGCAGTTCTTC. It codes for CSGLPSSYNEQFF.

The chain recombines TRBV10-1 with TRBJ2-3, with 9 bases identical to TRBD2. Trimming cost V 3 bases and J 5 bases; bases outside gene matches: 9. Germline loops: CDR1 WNHNN, CDR2 SYGVQD (reference sequence). The CDR3 totals 16 residues. The CDR3, as DNA: TGCGCCAGCAGTGATGCCCCAGCGGGAGGTGAAGATACGCAGTATTTT. Translation: CASSDAPAGGEDTQYF.